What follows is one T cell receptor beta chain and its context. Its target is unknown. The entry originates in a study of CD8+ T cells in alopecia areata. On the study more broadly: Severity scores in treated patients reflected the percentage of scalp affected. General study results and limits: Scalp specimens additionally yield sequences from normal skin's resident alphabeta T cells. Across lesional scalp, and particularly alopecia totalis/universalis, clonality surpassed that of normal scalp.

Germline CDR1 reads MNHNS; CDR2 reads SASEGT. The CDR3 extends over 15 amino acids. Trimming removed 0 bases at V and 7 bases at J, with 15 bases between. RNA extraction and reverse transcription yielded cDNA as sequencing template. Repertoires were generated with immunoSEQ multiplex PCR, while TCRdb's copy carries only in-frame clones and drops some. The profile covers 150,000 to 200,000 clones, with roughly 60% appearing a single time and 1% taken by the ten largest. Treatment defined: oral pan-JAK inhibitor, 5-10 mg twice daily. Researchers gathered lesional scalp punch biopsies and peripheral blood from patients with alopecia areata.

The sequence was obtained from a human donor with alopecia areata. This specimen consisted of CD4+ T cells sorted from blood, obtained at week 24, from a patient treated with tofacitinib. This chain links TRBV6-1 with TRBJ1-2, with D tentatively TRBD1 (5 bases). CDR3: CASSEALGPAGGYTF. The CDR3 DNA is TGTGCCAGCAGTGAAGCTCTGGGGCCAGCTGGTGGCTACACCTTC.